This T cell receptor (beta chain) derives from a study of regulatory T cells in long-lasting Graves disease. Concerning this clonotype itself: Its antigen is unidentified.

Through Arm-PCR of CDR3 regions and iRepertoire HTBI primers, TCR beta libraries were built. Using its own MiXCR run on the multiplex PCR reads, TCRdb lists one record per CDR3 protein. The data hold 320,000 or so distinct CDR3 sequences, with roughly 18% observed a single time. Germline V CDR1 and CDR2: GTSNPN, SVGIG (reference sequence). Trimming removed 7 bases at V and 6 bases at J, with 22 bases between. The CDR3 contains 14 residues. Specified time point: newly diagnosed GD, antithyroid drugs for less than 3 months. The TCR library was prepared using RNA isolated from PBMCs. Regarding the study as a whole: The study examined only peripheral blood, not thyroid tissue. Patients whose Graves' disease persisted exhibited lower TCR diversity than those newly diagnosed. There was favoring of TRBV28, TRBJ1-2 and TRBJ2-5 in persistent disease.

This rearrangement joins TRBV30 to TRBJ2-7; possible D gene TRBD1, 6 bases. The sample consisted of peripheral blood mononuclear cells (PBMCs), taken at new diagnosis, from a patient treated with antithyroid drugs. This TCR derives from a female donor with Graves disease. The CDR3 region has the DNA TGTGCCTTGGACAGCCCGAGACCGCCGATCGAGCAGTACTTC. Translating gives CALDSPRPPIEQYF.